These 18 T cell receptor beta chains originate from one sample sequenced in a study of identical twins. MiXCR was run by TCRdb on the 5' RACE reads, yielding one entry per CDR3 protein. The repertoire consists of 540,000 or so distinct CDR3 sequences, with about a fifth occurring once and the leading ten covering approximately 0.48%. The same sample was also used in a study of yellow fever vaccine responses in identical twins.

The sequenced material came from CD4+ T cells sorted from blood. These receptors all come from a young woman in good health.

This clonotype showed up just a few times. Here the CDR3 DNA reads TGTGCCAGCAGCTTAAGAGGGGGGGGATTCGGCACGACAGATACGCAGTATTTT. This gives the protein CASSLRGGGFGTTDTQYF. The rearrangement joins TRBV7-8 to TRBJ2-3; a possible D gene is TRBD2 (7 bases). Germline V gene sequence: CDR1 SGHVS, CDR2 FQNEAQ. V lost 2 bases to trimming and J lost 3 bases, with 21 bases between them. The length of the CDR3 is 18 residues.

The rearrangement links TRBV29-1 to TRBJ2-2, with D possibly TRBD1 on 5 matching bases. Germline CDR1 is SQVTM and CDR2 is ANQGSEA. V shed 4 bases and J shed 5 bases, with 17 bases lying between them. The CDR3 has 15 residues. CDR3 residues: CSVVGLREETGELFF. The CDR3 DNA sequence: TGCAGCGTTGTGGGGCTAAGGGAAGAAACCGGGGAGCTGTTTTTT.

This chain joins TRBV4-2 and TRBJ2-3; 16 nucleotides align to TRBD2. The ends lost 1 base at V and 4 bases at J; junction bases unmatched: 5. Germline lookup yields CDR1 LGHNA and CDR2 YNFKEQ. This CDR3 contains 18 residues. CDR3 nucleotides: TGTGCCAGCAGCCAAGCGGGACTAGCGGGGGGGAGAGCAGATACGCAGTATTTT. This encodes CASSQAGLAGGRADTQYF.

The chain combines TRBV5-5 with TRBJ2-5; possibly TRBD1 for D (5 bases). V lost 3 bases and J lost 1, with 13 bases in between. The length of the CDR3 is 15 residues. CDR1 is SGHKS, CDR2 YYEKEE, per germline (reference sequence). Written as DNA, the CDR3 is TGTGCCAGCAGCTCCTATGGGGCAGTCCAAGAGACCCAGTACTTC. Translating it yields CASSSYGAVQETQYF.

The genes are TRBV20-1 and TRBJ2-7, with D possibly being TRBD1 or TRBD2 (6 bases each). Germline V gene lookup returns CDR1 DFQATT and CDR2 SNEGSKA (reference sequence). Trimming took 4 bases from V and 0 from J, leaving 22 bases between them. The CDR3 loop spans 17 amino acids. The CDR3 region is CSAIPSWGATLSYEQYV. For the CDR3, the DNA is TGCAGTGCTATTCCCTCCTGGGGGGCCACCCTCTCCTACGAGCAGTACGTC.

V and J are TRBV21-1 and TRBJ1-1. TRBV21-1 is labeled a pseudogene. This CDR3 is 12 amino acids long. The CDR3 DNA follows: TGTGCCAGCAGTATAGTGAACACTGAAGCTTTCTTT. Its translation: CASSIVNTEAFF.

This chain connects TRBV7-9 to TRBJ2-7; D call uncertain. V lost 5 bases and J lost 0, with 8 bases in between. CDR1 is SEHNR, CDR2 FQNEAQ, per germline (reference sequence). The CDR3 spans 13 residues. CDR3 coding DNA: TGTGCCAGCAGCCTTAGTCCCTCCTACGAGCAGTACTTC. This translates into CASSLSPSYEQYF.

This clonotype was counted between two and nine times. The junction does not match germline at one end; this may be a read error. The V and J genes are TRBV20-1 and TRBJ2-5; 11 positions agree with TRBD2. Germline CDR1 DFQATT, CDR2 SNEGSKA (reference sequence). The CDR3 has 16 residues. The CDR3 spells CSVRGGSSGGSWTQYF. CDR3 DNA sequence: TGCAGTGTTAGAGGAGGGTCTAGCGGGGGGTCGTGGACCCAGTACTTC.

The chain is built from TRBV9 and TRBJ2-1, with TRBD1 matching over 7 bases. CDR3 size: 16 residues. Germline CDR1 reads SGDLS; CDR2 reads YYNGEE. The V segment lost 4 bases and the J segment 2 bases; nucleotides outside the gene matches: 9. The CDR3 protein is CASSTGVLPPYNEQFF. CDR3 sequence (DNA): TGTGCCAGCAGCACAGGGGTCCTGCCACCCTACAATGAGCAGTTCTTC.

This clonotype has just a few counts. The J gene is TRBJ2-3, the V gene TRBV10-3; 11 positions match TRBD1. The V gene end was trimmed by 6 bases and the J gene end by 5 bases; junction bases not matched to a gene: 7. Germline V gene data show CDR1 as ENHRY and CDR2 as SYGVKD. This CDR3 has 15 amino acids. The DNA of the CDR3 is TGTGCCATCAGGGAGGACAGGGGGCTGGGAGATACGCAGTATTTT. It encodes CAIREDRGLGDTQYF.

The table lists this clonotype with a few counts. At one end the junction does not follow the germline gene, possibly because of a read error. The V call is TRBV12-3 or TRBV12-4, the J call TRBJ2-7, with a tentative D call TRBD1 (6 bases). This CDR3 is 13 amino acids long. CDR3 loop: CASSPQGPYEQYF. The CDR3 coding sequence is TGCGCCAGCAGCCCGCAGGGGCCCTACGAGCAGTACTTC.

This rearrangement joins TRBV4-1 to TRBJ2-3; TRBD2 matches 12 bases. J gave up 8 bases and V 0 bases, and 9 bases lay outside the gene matches. Germline V lookup: CDR1 MGHRA, CDR2 YSYEKL. This CDR3 comprises 17 residues. The CDR3: CASSQDRLAGGEGTQYF. The CDR3 DNA follows: TGCGCCAGCAGCCAAGATCGGCTAGCGGGAGGGGAGGGTACGCAGTATTTT.

J is TRBJ1-2 and V is TRBV4-1; the D is unclear. Germline loops: CDR1 MGHRA, CDR2 YSYEKL. The CDR3 is made up of 14 amino acids. Trimming removed 0 bases from V and 8 bases from J, with 13 bases in between. The CDR3 DNA reads as TGCGCCAGCAGCCAAGATAACGGGCGGGAAGGCTACACCTTC. Protein: CASSQDNGREGYTF.

The chain uses TRBV4-2 and TRBJ2-2, with 9 bases that match TRBD1. Looked up from germline, CDR1 is LGHNA and CDR2 is YNFKEQ. V lost 0 bases, J lost 7 bases, and 9 bases stayed unmatched. The CDR3 covers 17 residues. CDR3 sequence: CASSQEEQGAANGELFF. CDR3 DNA sequence: TGTGCCAGCAGCCAAGAGGAACAGGGGGCCGCGAACGGGGAGCTGTTTTTT.

The chain is built from TRBV12-3 or TRBV12-4 and TRBJ2-5, with a possible D match to TRBD2 (6 bases). Trimming cost V 3 bases and J 7 bases, with 18 bases left between them. The CDR3 spans 15 residues. CDR3: CASSFWDSGIGTQYF. The CDR3 coding sequence is TGTGCCAGCAGTTTTTGGGACTCTGGGATCGGGACCCAGTACTTC.

The chain links TRBV11-1 to TRBJ2-7; 12 bases are shared with TRBD2. CDR3 length: 16 amino acids. The V gene end was trimmed by 5 bases and the J gene end by 3 bases; junction bases not matched to a gene: 8. Germline CDR1 is SGHAT and CDR2 is FQDESV (reference sequence). The DNA of the CDR3 is TGTGCCAGCAGCCCCAGACTAGCGGGAGTAATCTACGAGCAGTACTTC. This codes for CASSPRLAGVIYEQYF. Based on the CDR3 plus reference TRBV11-1 and TRBJ2-7, the full variable domain is EAEVAQSPRYKITEKSQAVAFWCDPISGHATLYWYRQILGQGPELLVQFQDESVVDDSQLPKDRFSAERLKGVDSTLKIQPAELGDSAMYLCASSPRLAGVIYEQYFGPGTRLTVT.

This clonotype was seen only a few times. The chain couples TRBV5-6 to TRBJ2-1, with 7 bases that match TRBD1. Germline loops: CDR1 SGHDT, CDR2 YYEEEE. This CDR3 has 13 residues. Trimming cost V 1 base and J 6 bases; bases outside gene matches: 1. CDR3 residues: CASSLYRGNEQFF. For the CDR3, the DNA is TGTGCCAGCAGCTTGTACAGGGGCAATGAGCAGTTCTTC. The variable domain in full, with the rest retrieved from reference TRBV5-6 and TRBJ2-1, is DAGVTQSPTHLIKTRGQQVTLRCSPKSGHDTVSWYQQALGQGPQFIFQYYEEEERQRGNFPDRFSGHQFPNYSSELNVNALLLGDSALYLCASSLYRGNEQFFGPGTRLTVL.

The V gene is TRBV2, the J gene TRBJ2-1, with 12 bases matching TRBD2. The CDR3 has 15 amino acids. J gave up 10 bases and V 3 bases, and 7 bases lay outside the gene matches. In germline, CDR1 is SNHLY, CDR2 FYNNEI. DNA for the CDR3: TGTGCCAGCAGTGAGACTAGCGGGAGAGAGGGGGAGCAGTTCTTC. It encodes CASSETSGREGEQFF.